The clone carrying this T cell receptor (beta chain) was found once. Trimming cost V 6 bases and J 7 bases; bases outside gene matches: 7. Per the germline V gene, CDR1 is MNHEY and CDR2 is SVGAGI. There are 14 residues in the CDR3. This sample was included in a study of identifying expanded T cells in peripheral blood. Clones were read by immunoSEQ multiplex PCR, and TCRdb kept only the in-frame ones, dropping some. The top ten hold around 4.8% of the sample, which has fewer than 65,000 clones, over 75% seen once. The clonotype was recovered from a person aged 18-69 years in good health. Sequencing was done on a sample of blood. This chain connects TRBV6-5 to TRBJ1-4, with 8 bases that match TRBD1. The CDR3 DNA follows: TGTGCCAGCAGGCACAGGGGGGTGGGTGAAAAACTGTTTTTT. It codes for CASRHRGVGEKLFF.